Presented here are 15 T cell receptor beta chains from one specimen sequenced in a study of blood T cell repertoires in COVID-19. The repertoire was sequenced with immunoSEQ multiplex PCR; TCRdb's copy has only in-frame clones and lacks some. The sample has 150,000 to 200,000 clones, about 89% seen once; the top ten hold 1.5% to 2%. The sequencing sample was made of peripheral blood. These receptor sequences come from a man aged 18 to 35 who had recovered from COVID-19.

This clone was found once. The chain uses TRBV29-1 and TRBJ2-3, with 11 bases fitting TRBD2. This CDR3 contains 14 residues. Germline loops: CDR1 SQVTM, CDR2 ANQGSEA. J was trimmed by 3 bases and V by 5 bases; bases with no gene match: 4. CDR3 sequence: CSVLAGGITDTQYF. The CDR3 bases are TGCAGCGTTTTAGCGGGAGGGATTACAGATACGCAGTATTTT.

CDR3 nucleotide sequence: TGTGCCAGCAGTTTAGTCCTTACAGGGGAGGAAGAGACCCAGTACTTC. Its translation is CASSLVLTGEEETQYF. V and J are TRBV28 and TRBJ2-5; maybe TRBD1 (7 bases). CDR3 length: 16 amino acids. V gave up 2 bases and J gave up 3 bases, with 16 bases separating them. Germline values: CDR1 MDHEN, CDR2 SYDVKM.

J is TRBJ1-5 and V is TRBV28; D is unclear. Trimming removed 6 bases from V and 0 bases from J, with 15 bases in between. The CDR3 contains 16 residues. The V gene's germline CDR1 is MDHEN and CDR2 SYDVKM. The CDR3 DNA follows: TGTGCCAGCAGCTCCGGTGGCGGATATAGCAATCAGCCCCAGCATTTT. Its protein product is CASSSGGGYSNQPQHF.

The chain joins TRBV5-1 to TRBJ2-7, with TRBD1 matching over 7 bases. CDR3 length equals 17 residues. The germline V gene encodes CDR1 SGHRS and CDR2 YFSETQ. Trimming at V came to 5 bases and at J to 6 bases, leaving 20 bases not matched to a gene. CDR3 sequence reads: CASSSGLTGKGSAEQYF. CDR3 nucleotides: TGCGCCAGCAGTTCCGGGCTGACAGGGAAGGGCTCCGCCGAGCAGTACTTC.

J is TRBJ1-2 and V is TRBV19; perhaps TRBD1 as D (6 bases). CDR1 is LNHDA, CDR2 SQIVND, per germline (reference sequence). The CDR3 has 15 residues. Trimming left V 4 bases short and J 7 bases short, with 19 bases between. The DNA for the CDR3 is TGTGCCAGTAGTAACAGGGTATCGATGTTTGTTGGCTACACCTTC. Translating it yields CASSNRVSMFVGYTF.

This chain links TRBV10-1 with TRBJ2-4; D is perhaps TRBD2 (6 bases). This CDR3 region has 16 residues. Per the germline V gene, CDR1 is WNHNN and CDR2 is SYGVQD (reference sequence). Trimming left V 5 bases short and J 1 base short, with 15 bases between. The CDR3 protein is CASSRREGGAKNIQYF. The CDR3 DNA follows: TGCGCCAGCAGTAGGAGGGAAGGCGGGGCCAAAAACATTCAGTACTTC.

The V and J genes are TRBV7-3 and TRBJ2-1; a weak D match, TRBD2 (5 bases). CDR3 size: 15 residues. V was pared by 2 bases and J by 0 bases, with 8 bases between. Germline CDR1 and CDR2: SGHTA and FQGTGA. The CDR3 loop reads CASSLLGLSYNEQFF. The CDR3 DNA reads TGTGCCAGCAGCTTACTAGGACTCTCCTACAATGAGCAGTTCTTC.

The chain uses TRBV11-2 and TRBJ2-3; D possibly corresponds to TRBD2 (5 bases). Germline assignment: CDR1 SGHAT and CDR2 FQNNGV. V lost 5 bases to trimming and J lost 2 bases, with 11 bases between them. CDR3 size: 14 residues. Here the CDR3 DNA reads TGTGCCAGCAGCAGGGAGAGACACACAGATACGCAGTATTTT. It yields the protein CASSRERHTDTQYF.

V is TRBV7-2 and J is TRBJ1-6, with TRBD1 as a possible D gene (5 bases). Germline V gene lookup returns CDR1 SGHTA and CDR2 FQGNSA. This CDR3 contains 14 residues. Between the trimmed V and J ends, which lost 1 base and 10 bases, there was a span of 11 bases. The CDR3 sequence: CASSLEGDYSPLHF. The CDR3 DNA is TGTGCCAGCAGCTTAGAAGGGGATTACTCACCCCTCCACTTT.

This clone was picked up a small number of times. The chain uses TRBV5-4 and TRBJ1-2; a possible D gene is TRBD1 (5 bases). The germline V and J ends were trimmed by 4 bases and 8 bases, with 18 bases remaining between them. CDR1 is SGHNT, CDR2 YYREEE, per germline (reference sequence). The CDR3 has 14 amino acids. CDR3 region: CASSNEGAQEGYTF. CDR3 coding DNA: TGTGCCAGCAGCAACGAAGGGGCTCAGGAAGGCTACACCTTC.

The genes are TRBV14 and TRBJ2-7; D may be TRBD1 (6 bases). Germline V gene lookup returns CDR1 SGHDN and CDR2 FVKESK. V lost 0 bases, J lost 7 bases, and 13 bases lay in between. The CDR3 consists of 14 residues. The CDR3 is CASSQDHRVGEQYF. CDR3 bases: TGTGCCAGCAGCCAAGATCACAGGGTGGGTGAGCAGTACTTC.

This chain links TRBV18 with TRBJ2-5; 11 bases map to TRBD2. The germline V gene has CDR1 KGHSH and CDR2 LQKENI. Unmatched junction bases numbered 15, after V lost 2 bases and J lost 7 bases. The CDR3 is made up of 18 amino acids. CDR3 in amino acids: CASSPTLAGGQLYGTQYF. CDR3 DNA: TGTGCCAGCTCACCAACCCTAGCGGGAGGCCAATTATACGGGACCCAGTACTTC.

The chain recombines TRBV7-9 with TRBJ1-1; TRBD1 might be the D (6 bases). The CDR3 extends over 14 amino acids. Germline V gene data show CDR1 as SEHNR and CDR2 as FQNEAQ (reference sequence). Trimming removed 10 bases from V and 3 bases from J, with 18 bases in between. In nucleotides, the CDR3 is TGTGCCACGCAGCAGGGGAGTCTCTACACTGAAGCTTTCTTT. Translating it yields CATQQGSLYTEAFF. Full variable domain (remainder filled in from reference TRBV7-9 and TRBJ1-1): DTGVSQNPRHKITKRGQNVTFRCDPISEHNRLYWYRQTLGQGPEFLTYFQNEAQLEKSRLLSDRFSAERPKGSFSTLEIQRTEQGDSAMYLCATQQGSLYTEAFFGQGTRLTVV.

This chain's CDR3 is CASSYGDRGPATEAFF. The CDR3 coding sequence is TGTGCCAGCAGCTATGGGGACAGGGGGCCAGCCACTGAAGCTTTCTTT. J is TRBJ1-1 and V is TRBV14, with 12 bases aligning to TRBD1. Per germline, CDR1 SGHDN and CDR2 FVKESK. Germline trimming cut 5 bases from V and 4 bases from J; bases unmatched to any gene: 8. The CDR3 sequence is 16 residues long.

The chain employs TRBV10-2 and TRBJ1-6, with a weak D call TRBD1 (6 bases). This CDR3 has 16 amino acids. Germline values: CDR1 WSHSY, CDR2 SAAADI. The ends were cut back, 7 bases at V and 6 bases at J, with 19 bases in the middle. CDR3 sequence: CASTPDRRTTNSPLHF. CDR3 nucleotides: TGCGCCAGCACCCCCGACAGGAGAACAACTAATTCACCCCTCCACTTT.